These T cell receptor beta chains were read from a single sample in a study of tumor and adjacent non-tumor tissue in lung cancer. TCRdb reprocessed the multiplex PCR reads with MiXCR, giving one entry per CDR3 protein. The repertoire holds fewer than 120,000 distinct CDR3 sequences, with approximately 84% as singletons. Sequences were obtained from lung tumor tissue. Receptors originate from a man in his 70s with non-small cell lung cancer. Both conserved end residues are trimmed from each CDR3. The D gene is left open where the match is weak.

. | TRBJ1-5 | TRBV20-1 | SVQKQTVNQPQH
. | TRBJ1-2 | TRBV28 | ASSLRWTVLGSYT
TRBD2 | TRBJ2-2 | TRBV29-1 | SAYVAGGTGELF
. | TRBJ2-5 | TRBV6-6 | ARSYGMPQETNY
. | TRBJ2-5 | TRBV28 | ASSFNVYNAAETQY
. | TRBJ2-1 | TRBV11-2 | ASSLVRQYNKQF
TRBD1 | TRBJ1-1 | TRBV5-4 | ASSFKTETGGTEDF
TRBD2 | TRBJ2-2 | TRBV11-3 | ASSGRAVAGAGELF
. | TRBJ2-3 | TRBV10-3 | ATSVGDTDTQY
. | TRBJ1-2 | TRBV5-1 | ASSHDGRGAQGYT
. | TRBJ1-1 | TRBV20-1 | SAPPGGFVNTEAF
. | TRBJ2-3 | TRBV6-2/TRBV6-3 | ASSYSDTQY
. | TRBJ1-2 | TRBV6-1 | DSSFGQGNYGYP
. | TRBJ2-4 | TRBV28 | ASSSNPLAKNIQY
TRBD1 | TRBJ1-6 | TRBV12-3/TRBV12-4 | ACTSGTGGNNSPFH
. | TRBJ1-4 | TRBV29-1 | SVARNNEKLF
TRBD2 | TRBJ2-5 | TRBV29-1 | SVDGLAGGKESQC
. | TRBJ2-3 | TRBV20-1 | SASPPDRLVTDTQY
. | TRBJ2-5 | TRBV28 | ASSDHAGTAKETQY
. | TRBJ1-2 | TRBV6-1 | ARSLRDKSNYGYT
TRBD1 | TRBJ1-5 | TRBV25-1 | ASTDRGNQPQQ
. | TRBJ1-1 | TRBV6-2/TRBV6-3 | ASSYSGAIDEAI
TRBD1 | TRBJ2-7 | TRBV28 | AIRTGAYEQY
. | TRBJ2-5 | TRBV5-4 | ASSLDGTVGIQY
. | TRBJ2-7 | TRBV10-3 | AICGVGNPYEQY
. | TRBJ2-7 | TRBV5-6 | ANSSVVRDRTYEQH
TRBD1 | TRBJ1-4 | TRBV2 | DSKTGQGSEKLF
TRBD2 | TRBJ2-1 | TRBV28 | ASSLAGENNKQF
. | TRBJ2-5 | TRBV20-1 | SGRDRGFKETQY
. | TRBJ1-5 | TRBV14 | GSSPGGSGERQPKH
. | TRBJ1-1 | TRBV29-1 | SATTGRPNSGSF
. | TRBJ2-1 | TRBV6-6 | ASSHSKISYNEQF
. | TRBJ2-5 | TRBV12-3/TRBV12-4 | ASSFSSNQETQY